This T cell receptor beta chain was observed in a study of T cells in Graves' hyperthyroidism and ophthalmopathy. V was pared by 4 bases and J by 3 bases, with 7 bases of the junction left unmatched. Germline CDR1 ENHRY, CDR2 SYGVKD. The length of the CDR3 is 16 residues. TCR beta CDR3 region amplification was performed from RNA transcripts. The TCR CDR3 was amplified in a first-round RT-PCR using the HTBI primer set. TCRdb re-derived calls from the multiplex PCR reads in MiXCR, one entry per CDR3 protein. The sample lists about 210,000 distinct CDR3 sequences; roughly a sixth were seen once. This rearrangement joins TRBV10-3 to TRBJ2-3; the match to TRBD2 covers 10 bases. Material: blood. The sequence was obtained from a man aged 45-65 years with Graves' hyperthyroidism. The CDR3 DNA reads TGTGCCATCAGTGTGGCAGCGGGAGGGTCAACAGATACGCAGTATTTT. Translating gives CAISVAAGGSTDTQYF.